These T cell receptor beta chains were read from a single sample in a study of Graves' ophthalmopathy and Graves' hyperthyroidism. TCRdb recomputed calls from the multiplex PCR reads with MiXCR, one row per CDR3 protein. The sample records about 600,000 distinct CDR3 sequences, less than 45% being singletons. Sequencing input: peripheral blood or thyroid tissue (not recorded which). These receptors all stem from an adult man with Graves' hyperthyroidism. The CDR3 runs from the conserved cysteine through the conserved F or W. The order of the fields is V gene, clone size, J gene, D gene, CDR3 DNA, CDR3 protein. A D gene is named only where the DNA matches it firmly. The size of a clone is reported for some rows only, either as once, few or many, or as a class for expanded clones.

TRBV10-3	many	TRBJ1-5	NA	TGTGCCATCACTCCAGGGGACAATCAGCCCCAGCATTTT	CAITPGDNQPQHF
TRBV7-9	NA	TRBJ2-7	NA	TGTGCCAGCAGCCCGGGCAGGGGAACCTACGAGCAGTACTTC	CASSPGRGTYEQYF
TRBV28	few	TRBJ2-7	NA	TGTGCCAGCAGTGGCCCCTCCGGGATGTTCGACGAGCAGTACTTC	CASSGPSGMFDEQYF
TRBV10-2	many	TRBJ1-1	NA	TGCGCCAGCAGTAAGGGGAACACTGAAGCTTTCTTT	CASSKGNTEAFF
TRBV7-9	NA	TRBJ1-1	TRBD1	TGTGCCAGCAGCCCGATAGGCCGGGACAGGGGGCGAGGCACTGAAGCTTTCTTT	CASSPIGRDRGRGTEAFF
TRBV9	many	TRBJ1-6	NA	TGTGCCAGCAGCGTCGGGGCCTCGTATAATTCACCCCTCCACTTT	CASSVGASYNSPLHF
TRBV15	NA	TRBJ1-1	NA	TGTGCCACCAGCAGCTCCAGGGGAGGCGTGAACACTGAAGCTTTCTTT	CATSSSRGGVNTEAFF
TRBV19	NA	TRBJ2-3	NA	TGTGCCAGTAGTATTGATTATACGCAGTATTTT	CASSIDYTQYF
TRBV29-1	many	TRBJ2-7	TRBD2	TGCAGCGTCGGGACTAGCGGGACCTACGAGCAGTACTTC	CSVGTSGTYEQYF
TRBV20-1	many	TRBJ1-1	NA	TGCAGTGCTAGAGCGGCGGCACCTCAGGGGACTGAAGCTTTCTTT	CSARAAAPQGTEAFF
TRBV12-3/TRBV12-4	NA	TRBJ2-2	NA	TGTGCCAGCAGTTTCGTACAGTTAACTATCGGGGAGCTGTTTTTT	CASSFVQLTIGELFF
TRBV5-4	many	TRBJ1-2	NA	TGTGCCAGCAGCTTGGCCGATTTGTCACACGGCTACACCTTC	CASSLADLSHGYTF
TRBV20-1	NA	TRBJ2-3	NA	TGCAGTGCCCTCTATGGAGGCAGTAGCACAGATACGCAGTATTTT	CSALYGGSSTDTQYF
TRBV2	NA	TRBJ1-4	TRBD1	TGTGCCAGCATCCAGGGGGGGGGGCGCGGTAATGAAAAACTGTTTTTT	CASIQGGGRGNEKLFF
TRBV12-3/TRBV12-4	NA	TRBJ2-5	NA	TGTGCCAGCAGTTGGGCGGCTAGCACAGATACGCAGTACTTC	CASSWAASTDTQYF
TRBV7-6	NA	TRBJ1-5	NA	TGTGCCAGCAGCTTGACGGGAGGGGATGGCAATCAGCCCCAGCATTTT	CASSLTGGDGNQPQHF
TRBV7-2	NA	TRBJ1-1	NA	TGTGCCAGCAGCCGCCTGGGGGGGGGGCGGACTGAAGCTTTCTTT	CASSRLGGGRTEAFF
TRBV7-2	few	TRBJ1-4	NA	TGTGCCAGCAGCGGAACACAGGGTATTGGAGAAAAACTGTTTTTT	CASSGTQGIGEKLFF
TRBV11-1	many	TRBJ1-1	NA	TGTGCCAGCAGCTTAGCGGGTCCCCACACTGAAGCTTTCTTT	CASSLAGPHTEAFF
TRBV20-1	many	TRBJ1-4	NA	TGCAGTGCTAGTTGGGGGCAGAACTACCTGAATGAAAAACTGTTTTTT	CSASWGQNYLNEKLFF
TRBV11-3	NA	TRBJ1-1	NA	TGTGCCAGCAGCCAACCCCCGGGCACTGAAGCTTTCTTT	CASSQPPGTEAFF
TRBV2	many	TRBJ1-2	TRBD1	TGTGCCAGCAGCCGGACAGGGGAGGGATCCTATGGCTACACCTTC	CASSRTGEGSYGYTF
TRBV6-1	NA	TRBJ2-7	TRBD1	TGTGCCAGCAGCCTCCTCGGGACAGACTCCTACGAGCAGTACTTC	CASSLLGTDSYEQYF
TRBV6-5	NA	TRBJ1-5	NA	TGTGCCAGCAGTTCCGGGACTCAGCCCCAGCATTTT	CASSSGTQPQHF
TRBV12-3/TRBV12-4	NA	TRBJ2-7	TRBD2	TGTGCCAGCAGAACTAGCGGGAGAGATGAGCAGTACTTC	CASRTSGRDEQYF
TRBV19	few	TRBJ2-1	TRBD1	TGTGCCAGTAGTCTGACAGGGGGGAACTACAATGAGCAGTTCTTC	CASSLTGGNYNEQFF
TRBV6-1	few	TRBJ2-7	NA	TGTGCCAGCAGTGAAGCTTTCAGTAAGGGCCTCTTTCTCGAGCAGTACTTC	CASSEAFSKGLFLEQYF
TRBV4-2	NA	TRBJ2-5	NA	TGTGCCAGCAGCCAAGGAGACGGGGAGTACCAAGAGACCCAGTACTTC	CASSQGDGEYQETQYF
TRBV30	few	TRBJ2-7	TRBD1	TGTGCCTGGTCGGACAGGGGAGGATACGAGCAGTACTTC	CAWSDRGGYEQYF
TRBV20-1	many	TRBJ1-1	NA	TGCAGTGCTTCAATTATTTTCCAGGGTGGAACTGAAGCTTTCTTT	CSASIIFQGGTEAFF
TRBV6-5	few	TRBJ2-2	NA	TGTGCCAGCAGTGGCGTCAGGGTTAACACCGGGGAGCTGTTTTTT	CASSGVRVNTGELFF
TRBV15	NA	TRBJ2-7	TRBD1	TGTGCCACCAGCGGGCGACAGGGGTACGAGCAGTACTTC	CATSGRQGYEQYF
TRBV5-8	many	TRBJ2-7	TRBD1	TGTGCCAGCAGCACAGGGGTCTCCTACGAGCAGTACTTC	CASSTGVSYEQYF
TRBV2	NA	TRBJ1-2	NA	TGTGCCAGCAGTTCGGCAGGGATTAACTATGGCTACACCTTC	CASSSAGINYGYTF
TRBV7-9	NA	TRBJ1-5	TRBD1	TGTGCCAGCAGCTGGGACAGACCCAATCAGCCCCAGCATTTT	CASSWDRPNQPQHF
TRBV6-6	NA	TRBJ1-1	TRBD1	TGTGCCAGCAGTTACTCGGCGACAGGGGTGGACGAAGCTTTCTTT	CASSYSATGVDEAFF
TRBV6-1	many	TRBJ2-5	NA	TGTGCCAGCATCTTAGAGACCCAGTACTTC	CASILETQYF
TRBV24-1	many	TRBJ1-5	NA	TGTGCCACCAGTGCGCCGGGGGGGCATCTTCATTTT	CATSAPGGHLHF
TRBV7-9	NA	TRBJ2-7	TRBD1	TGTGCCAGCAGCTTGTACGACAGGGGGGACTACGAGCAGTACTTC	CASSLYDRGDYEQYF
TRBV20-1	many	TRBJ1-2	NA	TGCAGTGCTAGTGGCGGTATCGGCTATGGCTACACCTTC	CSASGGIGYGYTF
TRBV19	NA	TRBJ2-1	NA	TGTGCCAGTAGCTCTTTTGCGGGACAGTCCTACAATGAGCAGTTCTTC	CASSSFAGQSYNEQFF
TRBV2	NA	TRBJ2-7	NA	TGTGCCAGCAGTGATACGGGGGCGTCCCTCGAGCAGTACTTC	CASSDTGASLEQYF
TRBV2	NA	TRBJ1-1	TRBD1	TGTGCCAGCAGGGGGACAGGGCCCGTGAACACTGAAGCTTTCTTT	CASRGTGPVNTEAFF
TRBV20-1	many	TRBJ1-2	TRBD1	TGCAGTGCCCCGGGGCAGGGGGACTATGGCTACACCTTC	CSAPGQGDYGYTF
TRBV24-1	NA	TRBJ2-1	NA	TGTGCCACCAGTGATTCGACTGGGAATGAGCAGTTCTTC	CATSDSTGNEQFF
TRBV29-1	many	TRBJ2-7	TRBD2	TGCAGCGTTGAAGAGGGGACTAGCGGAACCTACGAGCAGTACTTC	CSVEEGTSGTYEQYF
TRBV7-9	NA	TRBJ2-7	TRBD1	TGTGCCAGCAGCTTAGCGCAGGGGGCGAGGGAGCAGTACTTC	CASSLAQGAREQYF
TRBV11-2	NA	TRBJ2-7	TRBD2	TGTGCCAGCAGCCAAGGGTCCCTAGCGGGCAGGTACTACGAGCAGTACTTC	CASSQGSLAGRYYEQYF
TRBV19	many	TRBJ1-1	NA	TGTGCCAGTAGCGGACGGATGAACACTGAAGCTTTCTTT	CASSGRMNTEAFF